This TCR beta chain is drawn from a study of T cell changes during pregnancy in multiple sclerosis. The assay was immunoSEQ multiplex PCR, and TCRdb's table has in-frame clones only and misses some. The sample lists 77,000 or so clones; 90% to 95% were seen once. V was pared by 0 bases and J by 5 bases, with 9 bases between. The CDR3 length is 13 residues. Per the germline V gene, CDR1 is GTSNPN and CDR2 is SVGIG (reference sequence). This TCR was sampled from a female donor in good health, enrolled as a control in a pregnancy study. This rearrangement joins TRBV30 to TRBJ2-3; D ambiguous. Sample: peripheral blood, taken in the second trimester of pregnancy. The CDR3 DNA sequence: TGTGCCTGGAGTGTACAGAAAATAGATACGCAGTATTTT. Translating it yields CAWSVQKIDTQYF.